What follows are 22 T cell receptor beta chains derived from one specimen sequenced in a study of T-cell reconstitution after alpha-beta-depleted transplantation in children. Unique molecular identifiers were incorporated during preparation of the TCRbeta library. Via MiXCR, TCRdb re-called the PCR reads, giving one row per CDR3 protein. The table shows just under 350,000 distinct CDR3 sequences, with about a sixth occurring only once. This material consisted of PBMCs, mostly from graft donor cells, taken 360 days after TCRalphabeta/CD19-depleted stem cell transplant. These receptors were collected from a male patient aged 2-15 years who had a stem cell transplant for acute lymphoblastic leukemia, so the T cells may come from the graft donor.

The chain uses TRBV10-3 and TRBJ2-6; D not resolved. Trimming stripped 7 bases from V and 18 bases from J, with 7 bases between. This CDR3 has 8 amino acids. Germline-derived CDR1 and CDR2 are ENHRY and SYGVKD. The CDR3, as DNA: TGTGCCATCACCCAGCCGACTTTC. It is translated as CAITQPTF.

The chain recombines TRBV10-3 with TRBJ2-2; TRBD1 matches 10 bases. CDR3 length: 19 amino acids. Germline assignment: CDR1 ENHRY and CDR2 SYGVKD. V dropped 3 bases and J dropped 6; count of bases not matched to a gene: 16. The CDR3 nucleotides read TGTGCCATCAGTGAACCGGGACAGGGGAGTATCGCTCGAGCCGGGGAGCTGTTTTTT. Encoded protein: CAISEPGQGSIARAGELFF.

The chain combines TRBV27 with TRBJ2-2, with D perhaps matching TRBD2 (5 bases). Per the germline V gene, CDR1 is MNHEY and CDR2 is SMNVEV (reference sequence). The CDR3 length is 16 residues. The V gene lost 6 bases and the J gene lost 1 base, with 15 bases spanning the gap. This CDR3 is CASSSFGILNTGELFF. The CDR3 DNA sequence: TGTGCCAGCAGCTCTTTCGGGATCCTGAACACCGGGGAGCTGTTTTTT.

This chain joins TRBV7-3 and TRBJ1-1; no firm D call. The V end was cut by 8 bases, the J end by 3 bases, with 13 bases between. Germline assignment: CDR1 SGHTA and CDR2 FQGTGA. The CDR3 has 13 residues. The CDR3 coding sequence is TGTGCCAGCCTATTTATGAGGGACACTGAAGCTTTCTTT. Its protein product is CASLFMRDTEAFF.

This chain uses TRBV10-1 with TRBJ2-7, with 9 positions matching TRBD1. Germline values: CDR1 WNHNN, CDR2 SYGVQD (reference sequence). V was pared by 5 bases and J by 2 bases, with 4 bases of the junction left unmatched. The CDR3 is 14 residues long. The CDR3: CASSKNRGPYEQYF. CDR3 coding DNA: TGCGCCAGCAGTAAAAACAGGGGGCCCTACGAGCAGTACTTC.

This sequence joins TRBV12-3 or TRBV12-4 and TRBJ2-7; 12 bases map to TRBD2. V dropped 5 bases and J dropped 7; count of bases not matched to a gene: 6. The length of the CDR3 is 14 residues. The CDR3 DNA reads TGTGCCAGCAGTCCCGGACTAGCGGGATGGGAGCAGTACTTC. Translating gives CASSPGLAGWEQYF.

V usage is TRBV7-2 and J usage is TRBJ2-4, with 7 nucleotides matching TRBD1. This CDR3 has 14 residues. The germline gives CDR1 SGHTA, CDR2 FQGNSA. J was trimmed by 4 bases and V by 0 bases; bases with no gene match: 0. CDR3 amino acids: CASSLARGKNIQYF. In DNA form, the CDR3 reads TGTGCCAGCAGCTTAGCCAGGGGGAAAAACATTCAGTACTTC.

The gene calls are TRBV11-2 and TRBJ2-7, with TRBD2 matching 13 bases. The CDR3 is made up of 16 amino acids. The ends lost 5 bases at V and 4 bases at J; junction bases unmatched: 8. The germline CDR1 and CDR2 sequences are SGHAT and FQNNGV. CDR3: CASSPTSGRAGYEQYF. The CDR3, as DNA: TGTGCCAGCAGCCCCACTAGCGGGAGGGCTGGATACGAGCAGTACTTC. Variable domain in full (rest from reference TRBV11-2 and TRBJ2-7): EAGVAQSPRYKIIEKRQSVAFWCNPISGHATLYWYQQILGQGPKLLIQFQNNGVVDDSQLPKDRFSAERLKGVDSTLKIQPAKLEDSAVYLCASSPTSGRAGYEQYFGPGTRLTVT.

This clonotype was seen a handful of times. The chain uses TRBV7-2 and TRBJ2-7; D not certain. V was clipped by 1 base and J by 2 bases, with 15 bases between them. Germline V gene lookup returns CDR1 SGHTA and CDR2 FQGNSA. The CDR3 totals 16 residues. The CDR3 reads CASSLDGPPWTYEQYF. CDR3 nucleotides: TGTGCCAGCAGCTTAGATGGACCACCTTGGACCTACGAGCAGTACTTC.

The sample holds one count of this clonotype. The chain combines TRBV19 with TRBJ2-5; 7 bases are shared with TRBD2. Germline V gene sequence: CDR1 LNHDA, CDR2 SQIVND (reference sequence). This CDR3 is built from 14 residues. Unmatched junction bases numbered 6, after V lost 3 bases and J lost 5 bases. The CDR3: CASSIGRAPETQYF. The CDR3 nucleotides read TGTGCCAGTAGTATTGGGAGGGCCCCGGAGACCCAGTACTTC.

This clonotype was observed at least ten times. The chain uses TRBV4-2 and TRBJ2-3, with D unresolved. Germline lookup yields CDR1 LGHNA and CDR2 YNFKEQ. The CDR3 has 14 residues. V lost 1 base and J 4 bases, leaving 9 bases between the germline ends. Here the CDR3 reads CASSQVGAPDTQYF. CDR3 nucleotides: TGTGCCAGCAGCCAAGTGGGCGCCCCAGATACGCAGTATTTT.

This chain joins TRBV6-2 or TRBV6-3 and TRBJ2-1; 11 bases agree with TRBD2. Germline V gene data show CDR1 as MNHEY and CDR2 as SVGEGT. The J segment lost 4 bases and the V segment lost 2 bases, leaving 7 bases of the junction unmatched. The CDR3 totals 17 residues. The CDR3 region has the DNA TGTGCCAGCAGTTACCCCATAGCGGGAGGGCAGTACAATGAGCAGTTCTTC. It translates to CASSYPIAGGQYNEQFF.

The V and J genes are TRBV12-3 or TRBV12-4 and TRBJ2-1; D is possibly TRBD1 (6 bases). Trimming stripped 3 bases from V and 5 bases from J, with 26 bases between. The CDR3 is 19 residues long. CDR3 in DNA: TGTGCCAGCAGTTTGTGGGTCCCAGGGGCTTGGGAGAAAAACAATGAGCAGTTCTTC. Its translation: CASSLWVPGAWEKNNEQFF.

This clonotype was observed many times. The gene calls are TRBV12-3 or TRBV12-4 and TRBJ2-7, with 8 bases lining up with TRBD1. V was clipped by 7 bases and J by 4 bases; unmatched bases: 12. The CDR3 spans 15 residues. The CDR3 is CASKRTGTGGYEQYF. The CDR3 DNA reads TGTGCCAGCAAACGGACCGGGACAGGAGGATACGAGCAGTACTTC.

Note on this clonotype: Germline and junction disagree at one end, which may indicate a read error. The V and J genes are TRBV12-3 or TRBV12-4 and TRBJ2-1; TRBD1 aligns across 9 bases. The CDR3 spans 15 residues. The CDR3 spells CASSLDRGSSNEQFF. The CDR3 bases are TGTGCCAGCAGCCTCGACAGGGGGTCCTCCAATGAGCAGTTCTTC.

The rearrangement uses TRBV20-1 and TRBJ2-5; no definite D call. Trimming removed 0 bases from V and 0 bases from J, with 5 bases in between. Germline CDR1 is DFQATT and CDR2 is SNEGSKA (reference sequence). The CDR3 runs 13 residues. CDR3 nucleotide sequence: TGCAGTGCTAGAGACCGCTACCAAGAGACCCAGTACTTC. Translated, it gives CSARDRYQETQYF.

This chain links TRBV2 with TRBJ2-1; 10 nucleotides align to TRBD2. Losses at the gene ends were 7 bases for V and 2 bases for J; bases not matched to a gene: 2. The germline V gene encodes CDR1 SNHLY and CDR2 FYNNEI. CDR3 length: 14 residues. The CDR3 DNA is TGTGCCAGCAACCTAGCGGGAGCCTACAATGAGCAGTTCTTC. It codes for CASNLAGAYNEQFF.

Turning to this clonotype: Germline is not matched at one junction end, which may reflect a read error. The rearrangement uses TRBV12-3 or TRBV12-4 and TRBJ1-1, with TRBD1 matching over 8 bases. This CDR3 is built from 18 residues. The CDR3 nucleotides read TGTGCCAGCACCCTGAGGAGGGGAACAGGGGGGACGAAGGACCCCACCAACTTT. It codes for CASTLRRGTGGTKDPTNF.

The rearrangement links TRBV28 to TRBJ1-5; D is perhaps TRBD1 (5 bases). CDR3 length equals 17 residues. The V and J ends lost 0 bases and 1 base respectively, with 13 bases between them. Germline loops: CDR1 MDHEN, CDR2 SYDVKM. The CDR3 here is CASSLWIRGWSNQPQHF. The CDR3 bases are TGTGCCAGCAGTTTATGGATTAGGGGTTGGAGCAATCAGCCCCAGCATTTT.

The rearrangement links TRBV6-5 to TRBJ2-5, with TRBD2 as a possible D gene (5 bases). The V and J ends lost 2 bases and 1 base respectively, with 14 bases between them. The CDR3 loop spans 16 amino acids. Germline loops: CDR1 MNHEY, CDR2 SVGAGI. This chain's CDR3 is CASSYERAATQETQYF. In DNA form, the CDR3 reads TGTGCCAGCAGTTACGAGAGGGCAGCGACCCAAGAGACCCAGTACTTC.

This clonotype came up many times. The J gene is TRBJ2-1, the V gene TRBV5-1; perhaps TRBD2 as D (5 bases). CDR1 is SGHRS and CDR2 is YFSETQ in the germline V gene. The V gene lost 3 bases and the J gene lost 1 base, with 14 bases spanning the gap. This CDR3 is 16 amino acids long. The CDR3, as DNA: TGCGCCAGCAGCTGGGGATTGGGAGTATCCTACAATGAGCAGTTCTTC. This translates into CASSWGLGVSYNEQFF.

This clonotype has only a few counts. The chain has TRBV3-1 and TRBJ2-2, with a weak D call TRBD2 (6 bases). Germline CDR1 is LGHDT and CDR2 is YNNKEL (reference sequence). V was trimmed by 2 bases and J by 4 bases, leaving 11 bases between them. The CDR3 totals 15 residues. CDR3 DNA: TGTGCCAGCAGCCAAACTAGCAGAAGCACCGGGGAGCTGTTTTTT. Translated: CASSQTSRSTGELFF. Full variable domain (rest looked up from reference TRBV3-1 and TRBJ2-2): DTAVSQTPKYLVTQMGNDKSIKCEQNLGHDTMYWYKQDSKKFLKIMFSYNNKELIINETVPNRFSPKSPDKAHLNLHINSLELGDSAVYFCASSQTSRSTGELFFGEGSRLTVL.